Below, one T cell receptor beta chain is given with its context. Per germline, CDR1 MDHEN and CDR2 SYDVKM. V gave up 6 bases and J gave up 3 bases, with 15 bases separating them. The length of the CDR3 is 15 residues. The sample is drawn from a study of blood T cell repertoires in COVID-19. In the study overall: Some COVID-19 samples were acute and others convalescent; all came from the United States, Italy and Spain. PBMCs, B-cell-depleted T cells, or T cells were the source of the cDNA or gDNA that made up the material.

In the study's own analysis: Reference gene primers were amplified, and this amplification served to estimate nucleated cell counts. This table comes from immunoSEQ multiplex PCR, and its TCRdb copy is limited to in-frame clones, with some not included. That table gives V, J and clone size, and the DNA gave D and trimming. The table includes fewer than 200,000 clones, approximately 87% detected once. Input material: peripheral blood. V is TRBV28 and J is TRBJ2-4; the D is unclear. This receptor was identified in a woman aged 70 to 79 with COVID-19, enrolled during active disease. CDR3 protein: CASSPEALVKNIQYF. The CDR3 region has the DNA TGTGCCAGCAGCCCCGAGGCTTTGGTCAAAAACATTCAGTACTTC.